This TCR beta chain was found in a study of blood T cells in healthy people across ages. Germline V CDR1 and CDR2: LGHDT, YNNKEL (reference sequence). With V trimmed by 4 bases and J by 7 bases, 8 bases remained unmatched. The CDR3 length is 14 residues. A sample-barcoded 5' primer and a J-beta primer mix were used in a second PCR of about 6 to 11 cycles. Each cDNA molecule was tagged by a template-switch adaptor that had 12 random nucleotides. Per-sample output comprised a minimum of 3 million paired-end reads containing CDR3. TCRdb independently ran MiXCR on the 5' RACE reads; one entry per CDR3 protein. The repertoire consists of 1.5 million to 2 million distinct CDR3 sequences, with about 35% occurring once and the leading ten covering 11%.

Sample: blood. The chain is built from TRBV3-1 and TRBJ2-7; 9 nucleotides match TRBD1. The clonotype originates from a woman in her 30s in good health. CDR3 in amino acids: CASSLGTGWGEQYF. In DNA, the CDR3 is TGTGCCAGCAGCCTTGGGACAGGGTGGGGAGAGCAGTACTTC.